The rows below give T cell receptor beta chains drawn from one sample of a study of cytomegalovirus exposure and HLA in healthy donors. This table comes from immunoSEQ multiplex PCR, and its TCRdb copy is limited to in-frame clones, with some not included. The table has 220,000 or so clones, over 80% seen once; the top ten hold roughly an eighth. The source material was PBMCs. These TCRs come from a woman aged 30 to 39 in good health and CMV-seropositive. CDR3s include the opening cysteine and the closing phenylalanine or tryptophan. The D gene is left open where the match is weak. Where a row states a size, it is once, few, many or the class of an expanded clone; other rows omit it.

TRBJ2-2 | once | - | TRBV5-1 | TGCGCCAGCAGCTCGACAGGTTACACCGGGGAGCTGTTTTTT | CASSSTGYTGELFF
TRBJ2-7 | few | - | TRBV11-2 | TGTGCCAGCAGCTGGTTCCGGGACTTAGCATCCTACGAGCAGTACTTC | CASSWFRDLASYEQYF
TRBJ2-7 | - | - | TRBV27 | TGTGCCAGCATGTCGGCCTACGAGCAGTACTTC | CASMSAYEQYF
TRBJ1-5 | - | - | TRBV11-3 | TGTGCCAGCAGCTTAGAGGGACAAAATCAGCCCCAGCATTTT | CASSLEGQNQPQHF
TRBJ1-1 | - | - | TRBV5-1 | TGCGCCAGCAGCTTGGATTCAGGACGTGAAGCTTTCTTT | CASSLDSGREAFF
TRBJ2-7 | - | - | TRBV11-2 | TGTGCCAGCAGGAGAGACAGGCAGGACTACGAGCAGTACTTC | CASRRDRQDYEQYF
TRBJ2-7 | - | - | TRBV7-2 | TGTGCCAGCAGCCACGGGACTTACGAGCAGTACTTC | CASSHGTYEQYF
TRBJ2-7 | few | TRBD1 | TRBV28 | TGTGCCAGCAGTTCTCGCCAGGGGGCCGGTGAGCAGTACTTC | CASSSRQGAGEQYF
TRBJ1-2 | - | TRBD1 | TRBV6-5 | TGTGCCAGCAGTTACAAAGGGACAGGGGGATCTGGCTACACCTTC | CASSYKGTGGSGYTF
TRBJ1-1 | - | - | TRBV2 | TGTGCCAGCAGTCCCAGAGTTGAGATGGAGGCTTTCTTT | CASSPRVEMEAFF
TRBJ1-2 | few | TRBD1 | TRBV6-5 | TGTGCCAGCAGTCGACAGACAGGGAACGGCTACACCTTC | CASSRQTGNGYTF
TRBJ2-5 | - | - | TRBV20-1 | TGCAGTGCTGGGACCCAAACCCAGTACTTC | CSAGTQTQYF
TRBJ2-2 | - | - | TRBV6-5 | TGTGCCAGCAGCACGGAGGGTCACACCGGGGAGCTGTTTTTT | CASSTEGHTGELFF
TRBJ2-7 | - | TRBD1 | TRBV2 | TGTGCCAGGACCGACAGGGGACTGTACGAGCAGTACTTC | CARTDRGLYEQYF
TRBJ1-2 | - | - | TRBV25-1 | TGTGCCAGCAGTGAACCGCGGGGGGGCAGTACCTATGGCTACACCTTC | CASSEPRGGSTYGYTF
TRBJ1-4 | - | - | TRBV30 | TGTGCCTGGAGTCCCCTATCCCAGTCTAATGAAAAACTGTTTTTT | CAWSPLSQSNEKLFF
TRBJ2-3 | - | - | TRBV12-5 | TGTGCTAGTGGTTTGGTAATCAACAGAGAACACGATACGCAGTATTTT | CASGLVINREHDTQYF
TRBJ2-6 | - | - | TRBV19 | TGTGCCAGTAGTAGAGCCAGGGAGCCTGGGGCCAACGTCCTGACTTTC | CASSRAREPGANVLTF
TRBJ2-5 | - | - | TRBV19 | TGTGCCAGTAGTATTTCGAGAGGGGGAGAAGGAGAGACCCAGTACTTC | CASSISRGGEGETQYF
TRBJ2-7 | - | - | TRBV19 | TGTGCCAGTAGTATCTCGGCAGCTAATTCCTACGAGCAGTACTTC | CASSISAANSYEQYF
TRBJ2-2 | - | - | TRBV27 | TGTGCCAGCAGCCCTCTTCTGCGTCAAACGAACACCGGGGAGCTGTTTTTT | CASSPLLRQTNTGELFF
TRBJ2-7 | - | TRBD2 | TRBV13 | TGTGCCAGCAGCTACACGACTAGCGGGAGATTCGGGACCTACGAGCAGTACTTC | CASSYTTSGRFGTYEQYF
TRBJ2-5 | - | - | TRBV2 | TGTGCCAGCAGCGGCGTTCAAGAGACCCAGTACTTC | CASSGVQETQYF
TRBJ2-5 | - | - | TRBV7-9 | TGTGCCAGCACAGCCTGGGGGCTTGGAGAGACCCAGTACTTC | CASTAWGLGETQYF
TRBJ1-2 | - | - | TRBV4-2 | TGTGCCAGCAGCCAAGGATCTGGCTACACCTTC | CASSQGSGYTF
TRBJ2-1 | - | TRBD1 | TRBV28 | TGTGCCAGCAGTTCCGGACAGGGGGCTCGATATGAGCAGTTCTTC | CASSSGQGARYEQFF
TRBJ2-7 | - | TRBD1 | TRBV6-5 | TGTGCCAGCAGTTTGCAACAGGGGGCGTTTAACGAGCAGTACTTC | CASSLQQGAFNEQYF
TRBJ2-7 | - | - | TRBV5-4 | TGTGCCAGCAGCCCAATATCGGGGGTTTTGCCCTACGAGCAGTACTTC | CASSPISGVLPYEQYF
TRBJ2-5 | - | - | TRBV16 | TGTGCCAGCAGCCGGAACGGGGAAGGGGAGACCCAGTACTTC | CASSRNGEGETQYF
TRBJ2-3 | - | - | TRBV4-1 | TGCGCCAGCAGCCAAGAAAGTCCAGCGAAGCACACAGATACGCAGTATTTT | CASSQESPAKHTDTQYF
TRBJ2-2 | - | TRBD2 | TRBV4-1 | TGCGCCAGCAGCCAAGAGGGAGGGCCGAACACCGGGGAGCTGTTTTTT | CASSQEGGPNTGELFF
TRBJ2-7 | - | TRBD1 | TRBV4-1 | TGCGCCAGCAGCCGCGAGGCGACAGGGGAACCCTACGAGCAGTACTTC | CASSREATGEPYEQYF
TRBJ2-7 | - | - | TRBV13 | TGTGCCAGCAGCTTAGGTAGCGGTCTCTACGAGCAGTACTTC | CASSLGSGLYEQYF
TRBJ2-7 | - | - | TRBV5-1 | TGCGCCAGCAGCTTGGCGGGCCACGAGCAGTACTTC | CASSLAGHEQYF
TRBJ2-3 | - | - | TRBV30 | TGTGCCTGGAGTCAGGTGGGGCGGGATACGCAGTATTTT | CAWSQVGRDTQYF
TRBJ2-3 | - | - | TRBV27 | TGTGCCAGCAGTTTTCAGGCGAGCACAGATACGCAGTATTTT | CASSFQASTDTQYF
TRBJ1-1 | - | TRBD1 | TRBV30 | TGTGCCTGGGAGGGACAGGTCGGGGCTGAAGCTTTCTTT | CAWEGQVGAEAFF
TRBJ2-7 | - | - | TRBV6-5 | TGTGCCAGCAGTTACGGCAGAACCTACGAGCAGTACTTC | CASSYGRTYEQYF
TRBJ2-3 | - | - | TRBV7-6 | TGTGCCGGCGGGTATGGCACAGATACGCAGTATTTT | CAGGYGTDTQYF
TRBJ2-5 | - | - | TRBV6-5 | TGTGCCAGCAGCGAGAGCGGGTCCTACCAAGAGACCCAGTACTTC | CASSESGSYQETQYF
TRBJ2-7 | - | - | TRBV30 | TGTGCCTGGAGTACACAGGACTACGAGCAGTACTTC | CAWSTQDYEQYF
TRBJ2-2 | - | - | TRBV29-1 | TGCAGCGCACCGATTATTGGGGACACCGGGGAGCTGTTTTTT | CSAPIIGDTGELFF
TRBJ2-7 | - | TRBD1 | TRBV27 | TGTGCCAGTAAATTCGGGGACAGGCCCTACGAGCAGTACTTC | CASKFGDRPYEQYF
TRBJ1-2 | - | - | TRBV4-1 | TGCGCCAGCAGCCAAGAGGGGTTGGCTCTCTATGGCTACACCTTC | CASSQEGLALYGYTF
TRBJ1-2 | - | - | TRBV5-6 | TGTGCCAGCACTCCAGGGACCGGGACATTCTATGGCTACACCTTC | CASTPGTGTFYGYTF
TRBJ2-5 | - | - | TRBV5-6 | TGTGCCAGCAGCTTGCTCAGGCGTACCGAAGAGACCCAGTACTTC | CASSLLRRTEETQYF
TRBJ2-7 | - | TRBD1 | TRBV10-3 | TGTGCCATCGGACAGGGGGCAATAGAGCAGTACTTC | CAIGQGAIEQYF
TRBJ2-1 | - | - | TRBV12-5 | TGTGCTAGCGGGGTCGGGAGTATGGGACGTGAGCAGTTCTTC | CASGVGSMGREQFF
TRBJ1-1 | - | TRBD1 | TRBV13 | TGTGCCAGCAGCTCCACAGGGGGGAGCACTGAAGCTTTCTTT | CASSSTGGSTEAFF
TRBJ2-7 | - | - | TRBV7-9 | TGTGCCAGCATGCCCAACTCCTACGAGCAGTACTTC | CASMPNSYEQYF
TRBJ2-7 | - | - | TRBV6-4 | TGTGCCAGCAGAGCTCTTACAGGCCGCGAGTTCTCCTACGAGCAGTACTTC | CASRALTGREFSYEQYF
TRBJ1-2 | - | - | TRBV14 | TGTGCCAGCAGCCAAAAGCCGGGGAGGATCCTTCGGTATGGCTACACCTTC | CASSQKPGRILRYGYTF
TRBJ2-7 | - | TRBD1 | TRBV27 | TGTGCCAGCAGCCCCGGACAGGGTGTAACCGAGCAGTACTTC | CASSPGQGVTEQYF
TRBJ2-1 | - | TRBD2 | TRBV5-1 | TGCGCCAGCAGCCCCGGGACTAGCTTCGAGGATGAGCAGTTCTTC | CASSPGTSFEDEQFF